This T cell receptor beta chain was documented in a study of cytomegalovirus exposure and HLA in healthy donors. Study results and limitations: In an earlier analysis, productive rearrangement rates for most beta V segments clustered near 87% or 30%. Only CMV serostatus was available as immune exposure information.

All the people who gave samples were healthy bone marrow donors. PCR primers comprised 60 Vbeta and 13 Jbeta primers. Produced via immunoSEQ multiplex PCR; TCRdb's table is partial and in-frame only. The sample consists of about 160,000 clones, approximately 81% of them appearing once. As for this clone: Its target is not known.

The sequence derives from a man younger than 35 in good health and CMV-seronegative. Sequencing used PBMCs.

Written as DNA, the CDR3 is TGTGCCAGCAGCACGGGACTAGCGGGATCGAATGAGCAGTTCTTC. Its translation: CASSTGLAGSNEQFF. The gene calls are TRBV11-3 and TRBJ2-1, with 13 bases matching TRBD2. Trimming removed 5 bases from V and 7 bases from J; junction bases left unmatched: 5. Germline values: CDR1 SGHNT, CDR2 YENEEA. CDR3 length equals 15 residues.